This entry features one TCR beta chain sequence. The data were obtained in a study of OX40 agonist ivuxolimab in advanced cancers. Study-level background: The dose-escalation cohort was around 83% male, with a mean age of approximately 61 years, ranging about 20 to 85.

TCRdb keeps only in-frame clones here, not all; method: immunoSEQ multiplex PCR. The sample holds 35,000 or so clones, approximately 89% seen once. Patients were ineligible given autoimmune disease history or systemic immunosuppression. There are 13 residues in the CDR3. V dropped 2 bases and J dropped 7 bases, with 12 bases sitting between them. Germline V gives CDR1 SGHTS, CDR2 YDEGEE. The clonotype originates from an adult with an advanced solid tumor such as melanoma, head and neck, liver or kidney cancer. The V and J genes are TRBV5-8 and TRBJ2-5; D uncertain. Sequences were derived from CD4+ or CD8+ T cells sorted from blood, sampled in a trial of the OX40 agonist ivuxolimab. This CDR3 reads CASSFPEKGTQYF. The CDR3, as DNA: TGTGCCAGCAGCTTCCCGGAAAAGGGGACCCAGTACTTC.